Listed below are T cell receptor beta chains from one sample, sequenced in a study of blood T cells in healthy people across ages. TCRdb recomputed calls from the 5' RACE reads with MiXCR, one row per CDR3 protein. The repertoire has approximately 670,000 distinct CDR3 sequences, around 38% of them found once; the top ten carry about 30%. The material sequenced was blood. Every receptor here comes from a man older than 75 in good health. Each CDR3 is given with its conserved first and last residue. A D gene is named only where the DNA matches it firmly. Some rows mark clone size as missing; the rest say once, few, many or name a class of expanded clone.

clone size: once
D gene: -
V gene: TRBV7-6
J gene: TRBJ2-3
CDR3 length: 14
CDR3 protein: CASSGETRTDTKYF
CDR3 DNA: TGTGCCAGCAGCGGGGAAACACGCACAGATACGAAGTATTTT

clone size: -
D gene: -
V gene: TRBV9
J gene: TRBJ1-5
CDR3 length: 14
CDR3 protein: CASSAPGSNQPQHF
CDR3 DNA: TGTGCCAGCAGCGCGCCAGGTAGCAATCAGCCCCAGCATTTT

clone size: -
D gene: TRBD2
V gene: TRBV3-1
J gene: TRBJ2-6
CDR3 length: 19
CDR3 protein: CASSQDPAGATSGANVLTF
CDR3 DNA: TGTGCCAGCAGCCAAGACCCAGCGGGGGCCACCTCTGGGGCCAACGTCCTGACTTTC

clone size: few
D gene: TRBD1
V gene: TRBV29-1
J gene: TRBJ2-2
CDR3 length: 15
CDR3 protein: CSAGNRGANTGELFF
CDR3 DNA: TGCAGCGCCGGGAACAGGGGGGCTAACACCGGGGAGCTGTTTTTT

clone size: -
D gene: TRBD1
V gene: TRBV6-2/TRBV6-3
J gene: TRBJ2-7
CDR3 length: 17
CDR3 protein: CASKPGTGGIFYNEQYF
CDR3 DNA: TGTGCCAGCAAGCCCGGGACAGGGGGAATCTTCTACAATGAGCAGTACTTC

clone size: -
D gene: -
V gene: TRBV20-1
J gene: TRBJ1-3
CDR3 length: 14
CDR3 protein: CSARDGLSGNTIYF
CDR3 DNA: TGCAGTGCTAGAGACGGACTCTCTGGAAACACCATATATTTT

clone size: many
D gene: -
V gene: TRBV12-3/TRBV12-4
J gene: TRBJ2-1
CDR3 length: 15
CDR3 protein: CASSLLAGIGNEQFF
CDR3 DNA: TGTGCCAGCAGTTTACTCGCGGGAATTGGGAATGAGCAGTTCTTC

clone size: once
D gene: TRBD2
V gene: TRBV7-6
J gene: TRBJ2-3
CDR3 length: 14
CDR3 protein: CASSLQRGGDTQYF
CDR3 DNA: TGTGCCAGCAGCTTACAGCGGGGGGGGGATACGCAGTATTTT

clone size: -
D gene: TRBD1
V gene: TRBV7-2
J gene: TRBJ1-1
CDR3 length: 12
CDR3 protein: CASSSRQGGAFF
CDR3 DNA: TGTGCCAGCAGCTCCCGACAGGGGGGGGCTTTCTTT

clone size: -
D gene: TRBD2
V gene: TRBV20-1
J gene: TRBJ2-3
CDR3 length: 14
CDR3 protein: CSARGGWLSDTQYF
CDR3 DNA: TGCAGTGCTAGGGGGGGGTGGCTCTCAGATACGCAGTATTTT

clone size: few
D gene: TRBD2
V gene: TRBV28
J gene: TRBJ2-3
CDR3 length: 17
CDR3 protein: CASSPHPFLAGGNTQYF
CDR3 DNA: TGTGCCAGCAGTCCGCACCCGTTCTTAGCGGGAGGGAATACGCAGTATTTT

clone size: few
D gene: TRBD2
V gene: TRBV9
J gene: TRBJ2-7
CDR3 length: 12
CDR3 protein: CASSDLAGEQYF
CDR3 DNA: TGTGCCAGCAGCGACCTAGCGGGCGAGCAGTACTTC

clone size: -
D gene: TRBD1
V gene: TRBV7-3
J gene: TRBJ1-1
CDR3 length: 15
CDR3 protein: CASSLTTGSRTEAFF
CDR3 DNA: TGTGCCAGCAGCTTAACGACAGGGTCAAGGACTGAAGCTTTCTTT

clone size: few
D gene: TRBD1
V gene: TRBV20-1
J gene: TRBJ1-2
CDR3 length: 14
CDR3 protein: CSVQTGGPNYGYTF
CDR3 DNA: TGCAGTGTCCAGACAGGGGGCCCCAACTATGGCTACACCTTC

clone size: -
D gene: -
V gene: TRBV12-3/TRBV12-4
J gene: TRBJ1-6
CDR3 length: 12
CDR3 protein: CASRATRSPPHF
CDR3 DNA: TGTGCCAGCAGAGCAACACGTTCACCCCCCCACTTT

clone size: -
D gene: TRBD1
V gene: TRBV18
J gene: TRBJ2-5
CDR3 length: 15
CDR3 protein: CASSRDRVEQETQYF
CDR3 DNA: TGTGCCAGCTCACGGGACAGGGTGGAACAAGAGACCCAGTACTTC

clone size: -
D gene: -
V gene: TRBV7-2
J gene: TRBJ2-7
CDR3 length: 15
CDR3 protein: CASTYRGGGSYEQYF
CDR3 DNA: TGTGCCAGCACCTACAGGGGGGGAGGCTCCTACGAGCAGTACTTC

clone size: many
D gene: -
V gene: TRBV5-1
J gene: TRBJ2-7
CDR3 length: 15
CDR3 protein: CASSLSPGTGDEQYF
CDR3 DNA: TGCGCCAGCAGCTTGTCTCCGGGGACGGGGGACGAGCAGTACTTC

clone size: many
D gene: TRBD1
V gene: TRBV29-1
J gene: TRBJ2-5
CDR3 length: 13
CDR3 protein: CSVADRGQETQYF
CDR3 DNA: TGCAGCGTTGCGGACAGGGGGCAAGAGACCCAGTACTTC

clone size: few
D gene: TRBD1
V gene: TRBV7-2
J gene: TRBJ2-1
CDR3 length: 15
CDR3 protein: CASSADRAFYNEQFF
CDR3 DNA: TGTGCCAGCAGCGCAGACAGGGCATTCTACAATGAGCAGTTCTTC

clone size: -
D gene: TRBD1
V gene: TRBV6-6
J gene: TRBJ2-1
CDR3 length: 13
CDR3 protein: CASGDRVDNEQFF
CDR3 DNA: TGTGCCAGCGGGGACAGGGTGGACAATGAGCAGTTCTTC

clone size: -
D gene: -
V gene: TRBV4-1
J gene: TRBJ2-7
CDR3 length: 17
CDR3 protein: CASSQDGGPMLPYEQYF
CDR3 DNA: TGCGCCAGCAGCCAAGATGGGGGGCCGATGCTACCCTACGAGCAGTACTTC

clone size: -
D gene: -
V gene: TRBV10-1
J gene: TRBJ2-7
CDR3 length: 15
CDR3 protein: CASSEWGKRADEQYF
CDR3 DNA: TGCGCCAGCAGTGAGTGGGGGAAAAGGGCGGACGAGCAGTACTTC

clone size: few
D gene: -
V gene: TRBV6-2/TRBV6-3
J gene: TRBJ2-1
CDR3 length: 13
CDR3 protein: CASSYTNYNEQFF
CDR3 DNA: TGTGCCAGCAGTTACACAAATTACAATGAGCAGTTCTTC

clone size: -
D gene: TRBD1
V gene: TRBV6-2/TRBV6-3
J gene: TRBJ2-1
CDR3 length: 18
CDR3 protein: CASSYSRDRGSSYNEQFF
CDR3 DNA: TGTGCCAGCAGTTACTCACGGGACAGGGGGAGCTCCTACAATGAGCAGTTCTTC

clone size: -
D gene: -
V gene: TRBV27
J gene: TRBJ2-5
CDR3 length: 15
CDR3 protein: CASSLRLLKGGTQYF
CDR3 DNA: TGTGCCAGCAGCCTTCGCCTTCTGAAGGGAGGGACCCAGTACTTC

clone size: few
D gene: -
V gene: TRBV20-1
J gene: TRBJ2-3
CDR3 length: 14
CDR3 protein: CSASRPIGTDTQYF
CDR3 DNA: TGCAGTGCTAGTAGGCCCATTGGGACAGATACGCAGTATTTT

clone size: -
D gene: TRBD1
V gene: TRBV5-1
J gene: TRBJ2-3
CDR3 length: 16
CDR3 protein: CASSQIRQGATDTQYF
CDR3 DNA: TGCGCCAGCAGCCAGATTAGACAGGGTGCTACAGATACGCAGTATTTT

clone size: -
D gene: TRBD1
V gene: TRBV20-1
J gene: TRBJ1-2
CDR3 length: 14
CDR3 protein: CSADKGDRGYGYTF
CDR3 DNA: TGCAGTGCTGATAAAGGAGACAGGGGCTATGGCTACACCTTC

clone size: once
D gene: -
V gene: TRBV20-1
J gene: TRBJ2-7
CDR3 length: 13
CDR3 protein: CSADNRGRDEQYF
CDR3 DNA: TGCAGTGCTGATAACAGGGGGAGGGACGAGCAGTACTTC

clone size: many
D gene: -
V gene: TRBV12-3/TRBV12-4
J gene: TRBJ2-5
CDR3 length: 12
CDR3 protein: CASSLFPETQYF
CDR3 DNA: TGTGCCAGCAGTTTATTTCCAGAGACCCAGTACTTC

clone size: -
D gene: TRBD2
V gene: TRBV7-2
J gene: TRBJ2-7
CDR3 length: 17
CDR3 protein: CASSPEGGGASYNEQYF
CDR3 DNA: TGTGCCAGCAGCCCGGAAGGCGGGGGGGCATCCTACAATGAGCAGTACTTC

clone size: -
D gene: -
V gene: TRBV2
J gene: TRBJ1-2
CDR3 length: 13
CDR3 protein: CASSTGPDYGYTF
CDR3 DNA: TGTGCCAGCAGTACAGGGCCCGACTATGGCTACACCTTC

clone size: many
D gene: -
V gene: TRBV5-1
J gene: TRBJ2-3
CDR3 length: 14
CDR3 protein: CASSLGDSTDTQYF
CDR3 DNA: TGCGCCAGCAGCTTGGGGGACAGCACAGATACGCAGTATTTT

clone size: -
D gene: TRBD1
V gene: TRBV20-1
J gene: TRBJ2-7
CDR3 length: 15
CDR3 protein: CSARAGTGGLYEQYF
CDR3 DNA: TGCAGTGCTAGGGCCGGGACAGGGGGCCTTTACGAGCAGTACTTC

clone size: -
D gene: -
V gene: TRBV7-9
J gene: TRBJ2-3
CDR3 length: 14
CDR3 protein: CASSLQYSTDTQYF
CDR3 DNA: TGTGCCAGCAGCTTACAGTATAGCACAGATACGCAGTATTTT

clone size: once
D gene: -
V gene: TRBV20-1
J gene: TRBJ2-5
CDR3 length: 13
CDR3 protein: CSARTRGQETQYF
CDR3 DNA: TGCAGTGCTAGGACTAGGGGACAAGAGACCCAGTACTTC

clone size: many
D gene: -
V gene: TRBV2
J gene: TRBJ2-3
CDR3 length: 14
CDR3 protein: CASSQVGGTDTQYF
CDR3 DNA: TGTGCCAGCTCCCAGGTCGGCGGTACAGATACGCAGTATTTT